This T cell receptor (beta chain) was sequenced for a study of cytomegalovirus exposure and HLA in healthy donors. Study-level findings and limits: Apparent HLA restriction characterized most CMV-associated TCR beta chains in a later analysis. Reports state that TCR beta sequences accurately predicted most subjects' HLA-A and HLA-B alleles. Researchers left out some V segments, among them TRBV6-2 and TRBV6-3, as indistinguishable.

On this clone itself: What it recognizes is unknown.

Germline CDR1 reads MNHEY; CDR2 reads SMNVEV (reference sequence). V shed 7 bases, J shed 2 bases, and the junction held 10 bases outside the gene matches. The CDR3 is 16 residues long. Although they were nominally healthy when sampled, donors likely had unrecorded immune exposures. PCR was performed using 60 Vbeta and 13 Jbeta primers. Produced via immunoSEQ multiplex PCR; TCRdb's table is partial and in-frame only. This sample has under 250,000 clones; about 81% occur once, and the top ten carry 5.5% to 7.5%. V and J are TRBV27 and TRBJ2-2; 7 positions agree with TRBD2. Sequenced: PBMCs. This TCR was recovered from a man aged 40-50 years in good health and CMV-seropositive. The CDR3 DNA sequence: TGTGCCAGCACCCTGGGGCTAGCGGTAAACACCGGGGAGCTGTTTTTT. It yields the protein CASTLGLAVNTGELFF.